The next 17 T cell receptor beta chains were all read from a single sample in a study of blood T cell repertoires in COVID-19. Libraries were prepared by immunoSEQ multiplex PCR; TCRdb keeps only in-frame clonotypes and omits some of them. The data contain 300,000 to 500,000 clones, 85% to 90% of them singletons. Sequencing was done on a sample of PBMCs or T cells enriched from blood (not recorded which). The receptors originated from a woman in her thirties with acute COVID-19.

This clone was seen a single time. V usage is TRBV30 and J usage is TRBJ2-7; D ambiguous. Trimming left V 2 bases short and J 7 bases short, with 12 bases between. Germline CDR1 GTSNPN, CDR2 SVGIG (reference sequence). CDR3 length equals 12 residues. The CDR3, as DNA: TGTGCCTGGAGTTCTGTCGGGTATGAGCAGTACTTC. This encodes CAWSSVGYEQYF.

This chain joins TRBV30 and TRBJ1-5; possibly TRBD1 for D (5 bases). Looked up from germline, CDR1 is GTSNPN and CDR2 is SVGIG (reference sequence). This CDR3 region has 12 residues. Trimming removed 3 bases at V and 6 bases at J, with 9 bases between. The CDR3 DNA is TGTGCCTGGAGCCTAGGGGCTCAGCCCCAGCATTTT. Translating gives CAWSLGAQPQHF.

The CDR3 nucleotides read TGCGCCAGCAGCTTTAGTGGGGACAGGGGGGAAGAGCAGTTCTTC. As protein: CASSFSGDRGEEQFF. The gene calls are TRBV5-1 and TRBJ2-1; TRBD1 matches 11 bases. CDR3 size: 15 residues. The V segment lost 2 bases and the J segment 10 bases; nucleotides outside the gene matches: 8. Looked up from germline, CDR1 is SGHRS and CDR2 is YFSETQ.

V usage is TRBV7-9 and J usage is TRBJ1-2; TRBD1 might be the D (5 bases). The V gene lost 4 bases and the J gene lost 2 bases, with 14 bases spanning the gap. This CDR3 contains 15 residues. Looked up from germline, CDR1 is SEHNR and CDR2 is FQNEAQ (reference sequence). DNA for the CDR3: TGTGCCAGCAGCTCCCCCCAGGGAATGAACTATGGCTACACCTTC. Encoded protein: CASSSPQGMNYGYTF.

This clone was counted a single time. The rearrangement uses TRBV4-1 and TRBJ1-5; D might be TRBD1 (6 bases). Between the trimmed V and J ends, which lost 4 bases and 7 bases, there was a span of 14 bases. The germline V gene has CDR1 MGHRA and CDR2 YSYEKL. The CDR3 has 14 amino acids. CDR3 coding DNA: TGCGCCAGCAGCCTATGGGACAAGGGGCAGCCCCAGCATTTT. Translated: CASSLWDKGQPQHF.

V gene TRBV4-2 combines with J gene TRBJ2-1; D not resolved. The CDR3 covers 15 residues. Germline CDR1 LGHNA, CDR2 YNFKEQ. V gave up 1 base and J gave up 6 bases, with 13 bases separating them. The DNA of the CDR3 is TGTGCCAGCAGCCAAGGCGGAGTAGCTCTCAATGAGCAGTTCTTC. Its translation: CASSQGGVALNEQFF.

The V and J genes are TRBV4-3 and TRBJ1-1; no reliable D call. Germline-derived CDR1 and CDR2 are LGHNA and YSLEER. The CDR3 runs to 15 residues. V lost 1 base to trimming and J lost 0 bases, with 9 bases between them. CDR3 sequence: CASSQGSVVNTEAFF. CDR3 coding DNA: TGCGCCAGCAGCCAAGGGTCGGTGGTGAACACTGAAGCTTTCTTT.

The rearrangement uses TRBV27 and TRBJ1-4, with 8 bases that match TRBD1. Germline V gene sequence: CDR1 MNHEY, CDR2 SMNVEV (reference sequence). This CDR3 spans 19 amino acids. The ends lost 0 bases at V and 4 bases at J; junction bases unmatched: 13. This CDR3 is CASSLSPTLRGPSNEKLFF. As DNA, the CDR3 is TGTGCCAGCAGTTTATCCCCCACCCTCAGGGGGCCGAGTAATGAAAAACTGTTTTTT.

The chain employs TRBV2 and TRBJ2-1, with TRBD2 matching over 9 bases. V trimming: 8 bases; J trimming: 4 bases; junction bases outside the gene matches: 9. Germline V CDR1 and CDR2: SNHLY, FYNNEI. This CDR3 is built from 15 residues. This CDR3 reads CASGRPSGVYNEQFF. Here the CDR3 DNA reads TGTGCCAGCGGCAGGCCTAGCGGGGTTTACAATGAGCAGTTCTTC.

The rearrangement uses TRBV9 and TRBJ1-4, with TRBD1 identical over 7 bases. There are 19 residues in the CDR3. V shed 0 bases, J shed 8 bases, and the junction held 19 bases outside the gene matches. Germline CDR1 is SGDLS and CDR2 is YYNGEE. CDR3 loop: CASSVETGPFRQGMEKLFF. The CDR3 DNA follows: TGTGCCAGCAGCGTAGAGACCGGACCTTTTCGACAGGGAATGGAAAAACTGTTTTTT.

This clone was observed a handful of times. The chain employs TRBV24-1 and TRBJ1-4; 7 positions match TRBD1. Trimming cost V 2 bases and J 0 bases; bases outside gene matches: 2. The CDR3 runs to 16 residues. CDR1 is KGHDR and CDR2 is SFDVKD in the germline V gene. The CDR3 DNA reads TGTGCCACCAGTGATTCAAGGGGGCCAACTAATGAAAAACTGTTTTTT. Translating gives CATSDSRGPTNEKLFF.

The CDR3 loop reads CASSFSGTGVYEQYF. In nucleotides, the CDR3 is TGTGCCAGCAGCTTTTCCGGGACAGGGGTTTACGAGCAGTACTTC. V is TRBV9 and J is TRBJ2-7; 10 nucleotides agree with TRBD1. Germline values: CDR1 SGDLS, CDR2 YYNGEE. The CDR3 contains 15 residues. Losses at the gene ends were 4 bases for V and 4 bases for J; bases not matched to a gene: 8.

This chain joins TRBV2 and TRBJ1-5; weak D call: TRBD1 (5 bases). V lost 6 bases and J lost 1, with 16 bases in between. The CDR3 consists of 16 residues. Germline CDR1 is SNHLY and CDR2 is FYNNEI. The CDR3 here is CASRSTTGGSNQPQHF. The CDR3 region has the DNA TGTGCCAGCAGATCGACTACCGGGGGGAGCAATCAGCCCCAGCATTTT.

V usage is TRBV5-1 and J usage is TRBJ1-2; 7 nucleotides agree with TRBD1. Germline V CDR1 and CDR2: SGHRS, YFSETQ. CDR3 length equals 15 residues. Germline trimming cut 2 bases from V and 5 bases from J; bases unmatched to any gene: 9. DNA for the CDR3: TGCGCCAGCAGCTTAGGGGGGACAGCTCAATATGGCTACACCTTC. It encodes CASSLGGTAQYGYTF.

The rearrangement links TRBV2 to TRBJ2-1, with 12 nucleotides matching TRBD2. Looked up from germline, CDR1 is SNHLY and CDR2 is FYNNEI. V was clipped by 8 bases and J by 4 bases; unmatched bases: 6. The CDR3 runs 15 residues. As DNA, the CDR3 is TGTGCCAGCGGCCGTGGACTAGCGGGGTACAATGAGCAGTTCTTC. The encoded protein is CASGRGLAGYNEQFF.

Of note for this clone: One end of the junction varies from germline; a read error may be responsible. V usage is TRBV29-1 and J usage is TRBJ2-7; weak D call: TRBD2 (6 bases). Germline CDR1 and CDR2: SQVTM and ANQGSEA. The CDR3 runs to 11 residues. CDR3 residues: CSVEEAGSTNF. The CDR3, as DNA: TGCAGCGTTGAAGAAGCCGGGAGTACAAACTTC.

The chain links TRBV29-1 to TRBJ2-3, with 7 bases aligning to TRBD1. Losses at the gene ends were 6 bases for V and 9 bases for J; bases not matched to a gene: 12. The CDR3 sequence is 13 residues long. Germline CDR1 is SQVTM and CDR2 is ANQGSEA. The CDR3 region has the DNA TGCAGCGTCTCAATGACAGGGAAAGGGACGCAGTATTTT. Translated: CSVSMTGKGTQYF.